The clone carrying this T cell receptor beta chain has a count of ten or more. Its antigen is not known. This sample was taken from a study of glioma-infiltrating T cells. Study findings and constraints: Above-expected tissue-blood divergence occurred in all gliomas, most in low-grade ones.

Using RNA template, CDR3s of TCR alpha and beta were amplified with iRepertoire arm-PCR. One-step reverse transcription and amplification started from about 100-400 ng of tissue mRNA or PBMC total RNA. TCRdb itself ran the multiplex PCR reads through MiXCR, one entry per CDR3 protein. The data show about 130,000 distinct CDR3 sequences, approximately 25% seen once. The CDR3 is made up of 18 amino acids. V shed 3 bases and J shed 0 bases, with 15 bases lying between them. The germline CDR1 and CDR2 sequences are SEHNR and FQNEAQ (reference sequence). The clonotype was recovered from a human donor with low-grade glioma or glioblastoma, undergoing nonglioma brain surgery, or in good health (not recorded which). The sample consisted of glioma tissue, nonneoplastic brain tissue, or PBMCs (not recorded which). This chain uses TRBV7-9 with TRBJ2-6; D is perhaps TRBD2 (6 bases). CDR3 sequence reads: CASSFYAGTHSGANVLTF. The CDR3 DNA reads TGTGCCAGCAGCTTCTACGCCGGGACTCACTCTGGGGCCAACGTCCTGACTTTC.